The next 27 T cell receptor beta chains were all read from a single sample in a study of blood T cell repertoires in COVID-19. Here immunoSEQ multiplex PCR was the method, and the copy in TCRdb shows in-frame clones only, minus some. The sample includes about 140,000 clones, over 65% of them seen just once. Specimen: PBMCs or T cells enriched from blood (not recorded which). The receptor set was obtained from a woman aged 50 to 60 who had recovered from COVID-19.

This chain connects TRBV9 to TRBJ2-5, with TRBD1 matching 9 bases. Looked up from germline, CDR1 is SGDLS and CDR2 is YYNGEE. The CDR3 runs 13 residues. Trimming took 3 bases from V and 5 from J; bases not matched to a gene: 2. The CDR3 nucleotides read TGTGCCAGCAGCGCCGGGACAGGGGAGACCCAGTACTTC. Its translation: CASSAGTGETQYF.

The chain is built from TRBV7-6 and TRBJ1-6; 10 nucleotides align to TRBD1. The CDR3 covers 17 residues. The J segment lost 10 bases and the V segment lost 1 base, leaving 10 bases of the junction unmatched. Per the germline V gene, CDR1 is SGHVS and CDR2 is FNYEAQ. The CDR3 DNA is TGTGCCAGCAGCTTAGACCCCGGGACAGGGGTTGGATCACCCCTCCACTTT. Amino acid sequence: CASSLDPGTGVGSPLHF.

The chain employs TRBV5-1 and TRBJ2-1; 10 positions match TRBD2. The CDR3 length is 16 residues. Trimming at V came to 3 bases and at J to 4 bases, leaving 7 bases not matched to a gene. The V gene's germline CDR1 is SGHRS and CDR2 YFSETQ. CDR3 residues: CASSYDSGGTYNEQFF. In nucleotides, the CDR3 is TGCGCCAGCAGCTATGATAGCGGGGGGACGTACAATGAGCAGTTCTTC.

This chain joins TRBV10-1 and TRBJ1-2; TRBD1 agrees at 7 bases. The V gene's germline CDR1 is WNHNN and CDR2 SYGVQD (reference sequence). V shed 10 bases and J 0 bases; nucleotides not matched to a gene: 8. The CDR3 runs to 14 residues. CDR3 region: CATWTGPANYGYTF. DNA of the CDR3: TGCGCCACCTGGACAGGCCCAGCTAACTATGGCTACACCTTC.

The V and J genes are TRBV21-1 and TRBJ1-2; the D segment call TRBD1 is taken from the table without a DNA check. TRBV21-1 is recorded as a pseudogene. The CDR3 is 15 residues long. CDR3 loop: CASSKVPGGTHGYTF. CDR3 DNA: TGTGCCAGCAGCAAAGTTCCAGGGGGAACACATGGCTACACCTTC.

The chain uses TRBV7-8 and TRBJ1-4, with a tentative D call TRBD1 (6 bases). The ends were cut back, 1 base at V and 7 bases at J, with 13 bases in the middle. The germline V gene has CDR1 SGHVS and CDR2 FQNEAQ. The CDR3 extends over 15 amino acids. CDR3 DNA sequence: TGTGCCAGCAGCTTAGTGGGGGGGCTGGTTGAAAAACTGTTTTTT. Protein: CASSLVGGLVEKLFF.

The V call is TRBV28, the J call TRBJ2-7, with a tentative D call TRBD1 (5 bases). The V end lost 4 bases, the J end lost 0 bases, and 10 bases lay between the germline ends. The germline V gene has CDR1 MDHEN and CDR2 SYDVKM. This CDR3 is built from 14 residues. This CDR3 is CASSSATASYEQYF. For the CDR3, the DNA is TGTGCCAGCAGTTCCGCGACAGCCTCCTACGAGCAGTACTTC.

This chain links TRBV6-5 with TRBJ2-3, with 9 bases fitting TRBD2. This CDR3 spans 15 amino acids. Germline values: CDR1 MNHEY, CDR2 SVGAGI. The trim removed 7 bases at V and 5 bases at J, leaving 10 bases unmatched. The CDR3 DNA reads TGTGCCAGCATGCCTGGCGGGGGGGCTATAGATACGCAGTATTTT. Translated: CASMPGGGAIDTQYF.

The rearrangement joins TRBV10-2 to TRBJ1-5, with TRBD1 matching 9 bases. The CDR3 contains 15 residues. Germline V CDR1 and CDR2: WSHSY, SAAADI. V lost 3 bases, J lost 6 bases, and 6 bases stayed unmatched. DNA of the CDR3: TGCGCCAGCAGTGAAGAGTGGACAGGGGCTCAGCCCCAGCATTTT. Its translation: CASSEEWTGAQPQHF.

V gene TRBV2 combines with J gene TRBJ2-6; the D gene is possibly TRBD1 (5 bases). V gave up 10 bases and J gave up 0 bases, with 7 bases separating them. The germline CDR1 and CDR2 sequences are SNHLY and FYNNEI. The CDR3 length is 13 residues. The CDR3 region is CATDSSGANVLTF. The CDR3 DNA follows: TGTGCCACAGACAGCTCTGGGGCCAACGTCCTGACTTTC.

V is TRBV2 and J is TRBJ1-2; the D gene is possibly TRBD1 (6 bases). Trimming cost V 7 bases and J 0 bases, with 18 bases left between them. Germline assignment: CDR1 SNHLY and CDR2 FYNNEI. The CDR3 spans 16 residues. CDR3 region: CASILRDTETNYGYTF. DNA for the CDR3: TGTGCCAGCATTCTCCGGGACACTGAAACTAACTATGGCTACACCTTC.

This clone has just a few counts. This rearrangement joins TRBV27 to TRBJ1-2; perhaps TRBD1 as D (5 bases). The CDR3 length is 14 residues. Trimming left V 4 bases short and J 0 bases short, with 9 bases between. Germline V gives CDR1 MNHEY, CDR2 SMNVEV (reference sequence). CDR3 sequence: CASSWAGPNYGYTF. In DNA form, the CDR3 reads TGTGCCAGCAGTTGGGCAGGGCCTAACTATGGCTACACCTTC.

The V and J genes are TRBV27 and TRBJ2-1; D is possibly TRBD2 (6 bases). The germline CDR1 and CDR2 sequences are MNHEY and SMNVEV (reference sequence). The V end was cut by 2 bases, the J end by 8 bases, with 13 bases between. The CDR3 covers 14 residues. The CDR3: CASSLRTGVDEQFF. The CDR3 nucleotides read TGTGCCAGCAGTTTACGAACGGGGGTGGATGAGCAGTTCTTC.

This sequence joins TRBV11-2 and TRBJ2-3; 9 nucleotides line up with TRBD2. This CDR3 is 15 amino acids long. The V segment lost 5 bases and the J segment 4 bases; nucleotides outside the gene matches: 7. The germline gives CDR1 SGHAT, CDR2 FQNNGV. The CDR3 loop is CASSAWRGGADTQYF. DNA for the CDR3: TGTGCCAGCAGCGCCTGGCGGGGGGGCGCAGATACGCAGTATTTT.

This clone came up once. This rearrangement joins TRBV3-1 (or the pseudogene TRBV3-2) to TRBJ2-3, with D possibly TRBD1 on 5 matching bases. Trimming shortened V by 1 base and J by 1 base, and 6 bases separated the two germline ends. Germline CDR1 is LGHDT and CDR2 is YNNKEL (reference sequence). The CDR3 totals 14 residues. Here the CDR3 DNA reads TGTGCCAGCAGCCAAGCCAGGGGCACAGATACGCAGTATTTT. Its protein product is CASSQARGTDTQYF.

The chain links TRBV10-2 to TRBJ1-4; a weak D match, TRBD1 (5 bases). From germline, CDR1 is WSHSY and CDR2 SAAADI. V lost 3 bases, J lost 6 bases, and 11 bases lay in between. CDR3 length: 14 residues. This CDR3 reads CASSDYEGDEKLFF. The CDR3 nucleotides read TGCGCCAGCAGTGATTATGAAGGGGATGAAAAACTGTTTTTT.

V and J are TRBV6-5 and TRBJ2-7; maybe TRBD1 (7 bases). In germline, CDR1 is MNHEY, CDR2 SVGAGI. This CDR3 comprises 12 residues. V lost 8 bases to trimming and J lost 5 bases, with 13 bases between them. CDR3 amino acids: CASQDREDEQYF. The CDR3 DNA reads TGTGCCAGCCAAGACAGGGAGGACGAGCAGTACTTC.

The gene calls are TRBV4-1 and TRBJ1-5; D is unresolved. Germline V lookup: CDR1 MGHRA, CDR2 YSYEKL. The CDR3 is 14 amino acids. Between the trimmed V and J ends, which lost 0 bases and 6 bases, there was a span of 9 bases. The CDR3 bases are TGCGCCAGCAGCCAAGAACGAGGGTTTCAGCCCCAGCATTTT. It translates to CASSQERGFQPQHF.

This chain connects TRBV7-2 to TRBJ1-2, with TRBD1 identical over 7 bases. CDR3 length: 14 amino acids. Looked up from germline, CDR1 is SGHTA and CDR2 is FQGNSA. V was clipped by 4 bases and J by 7 bases; unmatched bases: 9. In nucleotides, the CDR3 is TGTGCCAGCAGCTCCATTCCGGGACAGTTTGGCTACACCTTC. Residues: CASSSIPGQFGYTF.

The chain has TRBV18 and TRBJ1-2; D not certain. In germline, CDR1 is KGHSH, CDR2 LQKENI. This CDR3 is 13 amino acids long. With 3 bases removed from V and 4 bases from J, the gap between germline ends came to 9 bases. The CDR3 protein is CASSPQAGYGYTF. For the CDR3, the DNA is TGTGCCAGCTCACCCCAGGCGGGCTATGGCTACACCTTC.

The chain carries TRBV6-1 and TRBJ1-2; D unclear. The germline CDR1 and CDR2 sequences are MNHNS and SASEGT. V was trimmed by 0 bases and J by 8 bases, leaving 19 bases between them. The CDR3 loop spans 16 amino acids. The CDR3 nucleotides read TGTGCCAGCAGTGAAGCGCTTCGAATGAGGGTTGACGGCTACACCTTC. It encodes CASSEALRMRVDGYTF.

This chain connects TRBV18 to TRBJ2-2, with 7 positions matching TRBD1. The CDR3 is 15 amino acids. CDR1 and CDR2 (germline): KGHSH, LQKENI. V was clipped by 4 bases and J by 3 bases; unmatched bases: 5. The CDR3 spells CASSRTDRDTGELFF. DNA of the CDR3: TGTGCCAGCTCACGAACAGACAGGGACACCGGGGAGCTGTTTTTT.

Details on this clone: Other DNA sequences in this specimen translate into the identical CDR3. The chain couples TRBV7-9 to TRBJ2-1; TRBD2 agrees at 10 bases. Germline V lookup: CDR1 SEHNR, CDR2 FQNEAQ (reference sequence). The V and J ends lost 0 bases and 4 bases, in that order; junction bases with no gene match: 3. This CDR3 comprises 16 residues. The CDR3 is CASSLALAGEYNEQFF. The CDR3 DNA sequence: TGTGCCAGCAGCTTAGCCCTAGCGGGAGAGTACAATGAGCAGTTCTTC.

The V call is TRBV11-3, the J call TRBJ2-1, with TRBD2 identical over 7 bases. This CDR3 is 14 amino acids long. Germline CDR1 is SGHNT and CDR2 is YENEEA. Trimming removed 1 base from V and 8 bases from J; junction bases left unmatched: 5. The DNA of the CDR3 is TGTGCCAGCAGCTTAGGACTAGCTACGGATGAGCAGTTCTTC. This encodes CASSLGLATDEQFF.

This chain joins TRBV28 and TRBJ2-3; tentative D call: TRBD2 (7 bases). V lost 5 bases, J lost 4 bases, and 22 bases lay in between. The CDR3 length is 17 residues. Germline CDR1 reads MDHEN; CDR2 reads SYDVKM. The CDR3 DNA reads TGTGCCAGCAGTCCGCCCCACATCGGGGGGCTCCCAGATACGCAGTATTTT. Amino acids: CASSPPHIGGLPDTQYF.

V is TRBV30 and J is TRBJ2-3; D uncertain. This CDR3 region has 18 residues. The germline CDR1 and CDR2 sequences are GTSNPN and SVGIG (reference sequence). With 1 base removed from V and 4 bases from J, the gap between germline ends came to 24 bases. The CDR3 sequence: CAWSAPAEANILPDTQYF. CDR3 bases: TGTGCCTGGAGTGCACCCGCGGAAGCGAATATCCTTCCAGATACGCAGTATTTT.

This clone has just a few counts. The same CDR3 can be traced to other DNA sequences in this sample. The J gene is TRBJ1-5, the V gene TRBV9; the D gene is possibly TRBD1 (6 bases). This CDR3 contains 15 residues. The V and J ends lost 2 bases and 0 bases respectively, with 9 bases between them. Germline V gene data show CDR1 as SGDLS and CDR2 as YYNGEE. The CDR3 nucleotides read TGTGCCAGCAGCGTTGGGACAAATAGCAATCAGCCCCAGCATTTT. Translating it yields CASSVGTNSNQPQHF.